This record looks at one TCR beta chain sequence and its context. These data originate in a study of blood T cell repertoires in COVID-19. Under the authors' procedure: The assay estimated nucleated cells by amplifying reference gene primers. Sequencing used immunoSEQ multiplex PCR; TCRdb keeps in-frame clones, though not all of them. That table furnishes V, J and clone size, whereas the DNA furnished D and trimming. The sample comprises some 330,000 clones, around 86% of which are singletons, and about 5% rests with the top ten. CDR1 is SGHAT and CDR2 is FQNNGV in the germline V gene. The J segment lost 6 bases and the V segment lost 5 bases, leaving 11 bases of the junction unmatched. CDR3 length: 16 amino acids. Adults between roughly 18 and 89 years of age took part from about two dozen US areas. Participant-given clinical history determined each cohort assignment. All recovered Cohort 3 donors got two negative PCRs, got clearance, or saw symptom resolution.

Input material: PBMCs or T cells enriched from blood (not recorded which). This chain connects TRBV11-2 to TRBJ1-1, with 11 bases fitting TRBD1. The TCR originated in a woman in her forties or fifties who had recovered from COVID-19. DNA of the CDR3: TGTGCCAGCAGCCAAGCCGGGACAGGGGGGCGGGCTGAAGCTTTCTTT. Translation gives CASSQAGTGGRAEAFF.